The present T cell receptor beta chain was sequenced within a study of shared T cell receptors in the human thymus. V lost 4 bases and J lost 1, with 14 bases in between. Looked up from germline, CDR1 is SGDLS and CDR2 is YYNGEE. This CDR3 region has 15 residues. Sequencing was performed with immunoSEQ multiplex PCR; in TCRdb, only in-frame clones are kept and a portion is missing. The top ten hold about 0.01% of the sample, which has hundreds of thousands of clones, 88% seen once. These same records also appear under a second study, on human thymus T cells.

This receptor was obtained from a boy under two years old with a congenital heart defect. The rearrangement links TRBV9 to TRBJ1-1; TRBD1 is a possible D gene (6 bases). Sequenced: thymocytes. The DNA for the CDR3 is TGTGCCAGCAGCCCCCTCCCGGGACAGAACACTGAAGCTTTCTTT. Translated: CASSPLPGQNTEAFF.